This TCR beta chain was sequenced in a study of shared clonotypes between healthy human individuals. Only CD45RO-negative cells positively selected for CCR7 counted as naive CD8 cells, so terminally differentiated effector memory CD45RA+ cells were excluded. Germline CDR1 and CDR2: ENHRY and SYGVKD. The V end lost 0 bases, the J end lost 5 bases, and 7 bases lay between the germline ends. The CDR3 covers 14 residues. Repertoires were generated with immunoSEQ multiplex PCR, while TCRdb's copy carries only in-frame clones and drops some. The table includes more than 2 million clones, about 95% detected once.

Sample: naive CD8+ T cells sorted from blood. The rearrangement uses TRBV10-3 and TRBJ2-2; no firm D call. The source of this sequence is a man in his late teens or twenties in good health. The CDR3 DNA reads TGTGCCATCAGTGAGTCGATGTGGACCGGGGAGCTGTTTTTT. Translated, it gives CAISESMWTGELFF.